Each of the 20 T cell receptor beta chains below was sequenced from the same sample in a study of OX40 agonist ivuxolimab in advanced cancers. Sequenced by immunoSEQ multiplex PCR; TCRdb stores in-frame clones only, minus some. The data show approximately 70,000 clones, 80% to 95% seen once. This specimen consisted of CD4+ or CD8+ T cells sorted from blood, obtained in a trial of the OX40 agonist ivuxolimab. The source of these receptors is an adult with an advanced solid tumor such as melanoma, head and neck, liver or kidney cancer.

V and J are TRBV6-5 and TRBJ1-2, with 10 bases identical to TRBD1. Germline CDR1 reads MNHEY; CDR2 reads SVGAGI. Trimming cost V 5 bases and J 2 bases; bases outside gene matches: 5. The CDR3 runs 15 residues. The CDR3 bases are TGTGCCAGCAGTGGTGAGACAGGGGGCAACTATGGCTACACCTTC. Amino acids: CASSGETGGNYGYTF.

This chain links TRBV15 with TRBJ2-7; a weak D match, TRBD2 (6 bases). Germline V gene sequence: CDR1 LNHNV, CDR2 YYDKDF (reference sequence). The CDR3 has 13 amino acids. Trimming shortened V by 6 bases and J by 5 bases, and 14 bases separated the two germline ends. The CDR3 here is CATSAGNGNEQYF. The CDR3 nucleotides are TGTGCCACCAGTGCGGGGAACGGAAACGAGCAGTACTTC. Full variable domain (missing parts from reference TRBV15 and TRBJ2-7): DAMVIQNPRYQVTQFGKPVTLSCSQTLNHNVMYWYQQKSSQAPKLLFHYYDKDFNNEADTPDNFQSRRPNTSFCFLDIRSPGLGDTAMYLCATSAGNGNEQYFGPGTRLTVT.

The rearrangement links TRBV9 to TRBJ2-7; D is ambiguous. The CDR3 length is 15 residues. Per the germline V gene, CDR1 is SGDLS and CDR2 is YYNGEE. With 0 bases removed from V and 3 bases from J, the gap between germline ends came to 13 bases. CDR3 loop: CASSVGDATVYEQYF. CDR3 nucleotide sequence: TGTGCCAGCAGCGTAGGTGACGCGACCGTCTACGAGCAGTACTTC.

This sequence joins TRBV28 and TRBJ1-1; 8 bases agree with TRBD1. The CDR3 is 15 residues long. The trim removed 8 bases at V and 2 bases at J, leaving 10 bases unmatched. From germline, CDR1 is MDHEN and CDR2 SYDVKM. The CDR3 DNA reads as TGTGCCAGCGGGATTAGACAGGGGCCCAACACTGAAGCTTTCTTT. Translated: CASGIRQGPNTEAFF.

The gene calls are TRBV11-2 and TRBJ1-2; D remains ambiguous. The length of the CDR3 is 14 residues. Trimming took 1 base from V and 7 from J, leaving 13 bases between them. Germline V gives CDR1 SGHAT, CDR2 FQNNGV. CDR3 amino acids: CASSLASRLSGYTF. The CDR3 bases are TGTGCCAGCAGCTTAGCGTCCAGGTTGAGTGGCTACACCTTC. Full variable domain (outside the CDR3, taken from reference TRBV11-2 and TRBJ1-2): EAGVAQSPRYKIIEKRQSVAFWCNPISGHATLYWYQQILGQGPKLLIQFQNNGVVDDSQLPKDRFSAERLKGVDSTLKIQPAKLEDSAVYLCASSLASRLSGYTFGSGTRLTVV.

This chain uses TRBV7-8 with TRBJ2-7, with D tentatively TRBD1 or TRBD2 (5 bases each). Trimming pared 0 bases from V and 5 bases from J, leaving 14 bases between. Germline V CDR1 and CDR2: SGHVS, FQNEAQ. The CDR3 spans 15 residues. The CDR3 coding sequence is TGTGCCAGCAGCTTAGCCGGGACGTCGGGCAACGAGCAGTACTTC. Amino acid sequence: CASSLAGTSGNEQYF.

The V and J genes are TRBV28 and TRBJ2-7; D is possibly TRBD2 (5 bases). Germline values: CDR1 MDHEN, CDR2 SYDVKM. The CDR3 extends over 13 amino acids. The V end was cut by 2 bases, the J end by 2 bases, with 7 bases between. The CDR3 coding sequence is TGTGCCAGCAGTTTAGCGGGCCCCTACGAGCAGTACTTC. This sequence encodes CASSLAGPYEQYF.

The chain is built from TRBV7-2 and TRBJ2-3, with 8 positions matching TRBD1. The CDR3 runs to 17 residues. CDR1 is SGHTA, CDR2 FQGNSA, per germline. The ends lost 4 bases at V and 6 bases at J; junction bases unmatched: 15. DNA for the CDR3: TGTGCCAGCAGCTCCGGGACAGGACGCGTTGGGGAGGATACGCAGTATTTT. Translating gives CASSSGTGRVGEDTQYF.

The chain employs TRBV28 and TRBJ2-2, with 7 bases fitting TRBD2. There are 15 residues in the CDR3. The germline gives CDR1 MDHEN, CDR2 SYDVKM. V gave up 2 bases and J gave up 2 bases; unmatched junction bases: 2. In nucleotides, the CDR3 is TGTGCCAGCAGTTTACTAGCGGCTAACACCGGGGAGCTGTTTTTT. Its translation is CASSLLAANTGELFF.

The rearrangement uses TRBV12-1 and TRBJ2-3; the table gives TRBD2 as D, unverified against the DNA. TRBV12-1 is classified as a pseudogene. This CDR3 has 15 amino acids. The DNA of the CDR3 is TGTGCCAGCAGCTTTCGTGGAGGTCCGGCAGATACGCAGTATTTT. Encoded protein: CASSFRGGPADTQYF.

The chain carries TRBV5-1 and TRBJ2-2; either TRBD1 or TRBD2 may fit D (6 bases each). The CDR3 runs to 16 residues. The germline gives CDR1 SGHRS, CDR2 YFSETQ. The ends were cut back, 2 bases at V and 5 bases at J, with 16 bases in the middle. The CDR3 DNA follows: TGCGCCAGCAGCTTCCCCGGGGGCGCGAGTACCGGGGAGCTGTTTTTT. This gives the protein CASSFPGGASTGELFF.

V gene TRBV13 combines with J gene TRBJ2-1, with D perhaps being TRBD1 or TRBD2 (5 bases each). The germline V gene encodes CDR1 PRHDT and CDR2 FYEKMQ (reference sequence). Deletions cut 1 base from V and 0 bases from J, with 16 bases between. The CDR3 contains 18 residues. This CDR3 is CASSLDGLEGSSYNEQFF. CDR3 in DNA: TGTGCCAGCAGCTTAGACGGATTAGAGGGGTCCTCCTACAATGAGCAGTTCTTC.

CDR3 amino acids: CASSHTGKMGVDTEAFF. CDR3 DNA: TGCGCCAGCAGCCATACAGGGAAAATGGGTGTAGACACTGAAGCTTTCTTT. J is TRBJ1-1 and V is TRBV4-3; tentatively, D is TRBD1 (6 bases). CDR1 is LGHNA, CDR2 YSLEER, per germline. Deletions cut 3 bases from V and 3 bases from J, with 20 bases between. The CDR3 runs to 17 residues.

The chain has TRBV25-1 and TRBJ2-3; 8 positions match TRBD1. V lost 3 bases, J lost 1 base, and 9 bases stayed unmatched. Germline CDR1 MGHDK, CDR2 SYGVNS. This CDR3 has 17 residues. CDR3 in amino acids: CASSDMTGVVGTDTQYF. Written as DNA, the CDR3 is TGTGCCAGCAGTGACATGACAGGGGTTGTAGGCACAGATACGCAGTATTTT.

This chain connects TRBV13 to TRBJ1-1; 8 bases fit TRBD1. The CDR3 sequence is 15 residues long. CDR1 and CDR2 from the germline V gene are PRHDT and FYEKMQ (reference sequence). The J segment lost 1 base and the V segment lost 3 bases, leaving 4 bases of the junction unmatched. CDR3: CASSFGTGENTEAFF. CDR3 nucleotides: TGTGCCAGCAGCTTTGGGACAGGAGAGAACACTGAAGCTTTCTTT. Full variable domain (rest looked up from reference TRBV13 and TRBJ1-1): AAGVIQSPRHLIKEKRETATLKCYPIPRHDTVYWYQQGPGQDPQFLISFYEKMQSDKGSIPDRFSAQQFSDYHSELNMSSLELGDSALYFCASSFGTGENTEAFFGQGTRLTVV.

V usage is TRBV28 and J usage is TRBJ2-3; 8 nucleotides line up with TRBD2. J lost 0 bases, V lost 5 bases, and 10 bases had no gene match. The CDR3 covers 17 residues. Germline loops: CDR1 MDHEN, CDR2 SYDVKM. The CDR3 protein is CASSREGSGTSTDTQYF. The CDR3 nucleotides read TGTGCCAGCAGTAGGGAGGGTAGCGGGACCAGCACAGATACGCAGTATTTT. Based on the CDR3 plus reference TRBV28 and TRBJ2-3, the full variable domain is DVKVTQSSRYLVKRTGEKVFLECVQDMDHENMFWYRQDPGLGLRLIYFSYDVKMKEKGDIPEGYSVSREKKERFSLILESASTNQTSMYLCASSREGSGTSTDTQYFGPGTRLTVL.

This clone came up once. The chain is built from TRBV15 and TRBJ2-1; 9 bases map to TRBD2. V dropped 3 bases and J dropped 4; count of bases not matched to a gene: 4. This CDR3 is 15 amino acids long. CDR1 is LNHNV, CDR2 YYDKDF, per germline (reference sequence). CDR3 protein: CATSRLAGRYNEQFF. For the CDR3, the DNA is TGTGCCACCAGCAGGCTAGCGGGGAGGTACAATGAGCAGTTCTTC.

This clone has a handful of counts. This sequence joins TRBV6-6 and TRBJ1-5, with 9 nucleotides matching TRBD1. The CDR3 has 16 residues. CDR1 and CDR2 (germline): MNHNY, SVGAGI (reference sequence). Germline trimming cut 7 bases from V and 9 bases from J; bases unmatched to any gene: 16. As DNA, the CDR3 is TGTGCCAGCATTTGGACAGGGGCTCCCGAGAGTCGGCCCCAGCATTTT. Amino acid sequence: CASIWTGAPESRPQHF.

This chain joins TRBV28 and TRBJ2-7, with 7 nucleotides matching TRBD2. This CDR3 has 17 residues. Unmatched junction bases numbered 14, after V lost 4 bases and J lost 2 bases. The germline gives CDR1 MDHEN, CDR2 SYDVKM. DNA for the CDR3: TGTGCCAGCAGTTCCTCCTTTCTAGCGGAGATCCCCTACGAGCAGTACTTC. As protein: CASSSSFLAEIPYEQYF.

The rearrangement joins TRBV4-2 to TRBJ2-1; tentative D call: TRBD2 (6 bases). From germline, CDR1 is LGHNA and CDR2 YNFKEQ. The ends were cut back, 1 base at V and 9 bases at J, with 10 bases in the middle. The CDR3 sequence is 13 residues long. The CDR3 DNA is TGTGCCAGCAGCCAAGGAGCTAGCGTTGAGCAGTTCTTC. Amino acid sequence: CASSQGASVEQFF.